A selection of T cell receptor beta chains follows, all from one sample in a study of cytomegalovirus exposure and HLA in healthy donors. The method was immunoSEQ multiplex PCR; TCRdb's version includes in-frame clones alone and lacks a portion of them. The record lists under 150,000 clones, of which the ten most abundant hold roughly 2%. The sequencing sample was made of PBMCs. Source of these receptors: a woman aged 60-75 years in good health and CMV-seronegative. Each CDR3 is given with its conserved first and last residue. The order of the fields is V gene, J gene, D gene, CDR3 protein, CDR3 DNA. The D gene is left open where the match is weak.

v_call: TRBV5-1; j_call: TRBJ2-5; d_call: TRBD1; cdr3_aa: CASGTGGAVEETQYF; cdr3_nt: TGCGCCAGTGGGACAGGGGGCGCCGTAGAAGAGACCCAGTACTTC
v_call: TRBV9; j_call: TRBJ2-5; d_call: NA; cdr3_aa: CASSVALRETQYF; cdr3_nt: TGTGCCAGCAGCGTAGCTCTACGTGAGACCCAGTACTTC
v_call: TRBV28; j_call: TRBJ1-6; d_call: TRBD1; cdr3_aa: CASSSTGGYSPLHF; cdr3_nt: TGTGCCAGCAGCAGTACAGGGGGATATTCACCCCTCCACTTT
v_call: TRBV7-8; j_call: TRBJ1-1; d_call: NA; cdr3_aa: CASSLGQGITEAFF; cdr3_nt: TGTGCCAGCAGCTTAGGGCAGGGGATCACTGAAGCTTTCTTT
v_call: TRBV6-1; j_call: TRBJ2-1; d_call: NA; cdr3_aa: CASSSGSSKEQFF; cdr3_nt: TGTGCCAGCAGTTCTGGGAGTTCGAAGGAGCAGTTCTTC
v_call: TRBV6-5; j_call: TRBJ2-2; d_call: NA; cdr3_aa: CASSYRGTGELFF; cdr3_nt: TGTGCCAGCAGTTACCGGGGCACCGGGGAGCTGTTTTTT
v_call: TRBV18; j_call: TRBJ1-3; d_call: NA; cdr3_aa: CASSPPSLSSGNTIYF; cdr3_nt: TGTGCCAGCTCACCACCTAGTCTGAGTTCTGGAAACACCATATATTTT
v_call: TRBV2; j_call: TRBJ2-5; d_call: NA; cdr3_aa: CASSTTLGGAQETQYF; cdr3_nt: TGTGCCAGCAGTACAACCCTAGGAGGGGCCCAAGAGACCCAGTACTTC
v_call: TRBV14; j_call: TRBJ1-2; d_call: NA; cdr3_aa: CASSLDFYGYTF; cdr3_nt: TGTGCCAGCAGCCTAGACTTCTATGGCTACACCTTC
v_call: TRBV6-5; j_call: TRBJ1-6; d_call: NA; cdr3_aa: CASSYSMGHNNSPLHF; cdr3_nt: TGTGCCAGCAGTTACTCGATGGGACATAATAATTCACCCCTCCACTTT
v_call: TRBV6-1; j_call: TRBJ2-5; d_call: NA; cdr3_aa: CASSGSTGRETQYF; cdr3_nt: TGTGCCAGCAGTGGATCGACAGGGAGGGAGACCCAGTACTTC
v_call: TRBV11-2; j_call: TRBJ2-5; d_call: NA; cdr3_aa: CASSTSPRETQYF; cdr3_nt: TGTGCCAGCAGCACATCCCCTCGAGAGACCCAGTACTTC
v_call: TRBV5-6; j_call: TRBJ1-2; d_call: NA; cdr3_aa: CASTTGQNYGYTF; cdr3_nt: TGTGCCAGCACCACTGGACAGAACTATGGCTACACCTTC
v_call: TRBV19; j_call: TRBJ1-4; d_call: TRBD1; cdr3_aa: CASSRIPGGQEKLFF; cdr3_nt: TGTGCCAGTAGTCGCATACCAGGGGGACAGGAAAAACTGTTTTTT